What follows are 27 T cell receptor beta chains derived from one specimen sequenced in a study of metastatic and nonmetastatic thyroid tumors. Via MiXCR, TCRdb re-called the PCR reads. The data contain over 70,000 clones, less than 20% of them seen just once; the ten biggest clones take up 10% to 15%. No patient had received any treatment before thyroid surgery. Sequencing was done on a sample of blood. All receptors derive from a female donor with papillary thyroid cancer or a benign thyroid nodule (not recorded which). Some clones in this sample may be carry-over from other donors' samples.

This clone was detected a few times. V gene TRBV6-1 combines with J gene TRBJ1-6; 12 positions match TRBD1. The CDR3 consists of 15 residues. The germline V gene has CDR1 MNHNS and CDR2 SASEGT. Trimming at V came to 4 bases and at J to 10 bases, leaving 5 bases not matched to a gene. The CDR3 nucleotides read TGTGCCAGCAGTGCCGGGACAGGGGGCTCGTCACCCCTCCACTTT. It is translated as CASSAGTGGSSPLHF.

In its sample, this clone was seen many times. This chain joins TRBV19 and TRBJ1-4; possible D gene TRBD1, 5 bases. This CDR3 has 15 residues. CDR1 and CDR2 from the germline V gene are LNHDA and SQIVND (reference sequence). V was clipped by 5 bases and J by 0 bases, with 10 bases between them. CDR3 protein: CASSGIGATNEKLFF. CDR3 coding DNA: TGTGCCAGTAGTGGGATAGGGGCAACTAATGAAAAACTGTTTTTT.

This clone was detected many times. This rearrangement joins TRBV20-1 to TRBJ1-5, with TRBD1 matching over 9 bases. Germline V lookup: CDR1 DFQATT, CDR2 SNEGSKA (reference sequence). CDR3 length: 14 residues. Germline trimming cut 3 bases from V and 6 bases from J; bases unmatched to any gene: 6. The CDR3 loop reads CSARAGQGGQPQHF. The CDR3 DNA follows: TGCAGTGCTAGGGCGGGACAGGGTGGTCAGCCCCAGCATTTT.

This clone appeared a single time. This chain links TRBV30 with TRBJ1-1; 8 bases fit TRBD1. The germline CDR1 and CDR2 sequences are GTSNPN and SVGIG (reference sequence). The CDR3 totals 18 residues. The V gene end was trimmed by 1 base and the J gene end by 1 base; junction bases not matched to a gene: 14. For the CDR3, the DNA is TGTGCCTGGAGTGCCACTTACCGGGACAGGCCGACGAACACTGAAGCTTTCTTT. Its translation is CAWSATYRDRPTNTEAFF.

The chain joins TRBV13 to TRBJ2-7; D gene unclear. The CDR3 totals 15 residues. The V and J ends lost 7 bases and 0 bases respectively, with 16 bases between them. The germline V gene encodes CDR1 PRHDT and CDR2 FYEKMQ (reference sequence). The CDR3 coding sequence is TGTGCCAGCATCTTTTGGCAGCGCTACTCCTACGAGCAGTACTTC. Protein: CASIFWQRYSYEQYF.

The chain joins TRBV11-1 to TRBJ2-7; 15 bases map to TRBD2. The germline gives CDR1 SGHAT, CDR2 FQDESV (reference sequence). This CDR3 has 18 amino acids. After removal of 0 bases from V and 1 base from J, the junction contained 4 bases not matched to a gene. The CDR3 DNA reads TGTGCCAGCAGCTTAGCGTGGACTAGCGGGGGGGAGTCCTACGAGCAGTACTTC. As protein: CASSLAWTSGGESYEQYF.

Points on this clone: This clone may be a read error of a much larger clone one base away. The chain joins TRBV12-3 or TRBV12-4 to TRBJ1-5; D gene uncertain. CDR3 size: 14 residues. The CDR3 DNA is TGTGCCAGCAGTTTAATGTCAGGAAATCGGCCCCAGCATTTT. Translation gives CASSLMSGNRPQHF.

This chain uses TRBV11-2 with TRBJ2-1, with D maybe TRBD2 (7 bases). V lost 6 bases and J 7 bases, leaving 19 bases between the germline ends. The CDR3 spans 15 residues. Germline V CDR1 and CDR2: SGHAT, FQNNGV. This CDR3 reads CASSKGGGLGNEQFF. CDR3 in DNA: TGTGCCAGCAGTAAGGGGGGAGGGTTAGGAAATGAGCAGTTCTTC.

This clone was recorded many times. The rearrangement links TRBV30 to TRBJ2-2; TRBD1 is a possible D gene (8 bases). Germline lookup yields CDR1 GTSNPN and CDR2 SVGIG (reference sequence). The CDR3 loop spans 15 amino acids. The V end was cut by 3 bases, the J end by 7 bases, with 18 bases between. The CDR3 coding sequence is TGTGCCTGGAGGGGGGGGGACAGGCATGGCGGGGAGCTGTTTTTT. Its protein product is CAWRGGDRHGGELFF. Supplemented by reference TRBV30 and TRBJ2-2, the full variable domain reads SQTIHQWPATLVQPVGSPLSLECTVEGTSNPNLYWYRQAAGRGLQLLFYSVGIGQISSEVPQNLSASRPQDRQFILSSKKLLLSDSGFYLCAWRGGDRHGGELFFGEGSRLTVL.

This clone was picked up many times. A much more abundant neighbour one base away suggests this may be a read error. This chain joins TRBV28 and TRBJ1-1; TRBD1 might be the D (5 bases). The V and J ends lost 5 bases and 8 bases respectively, with 18 bases between them. Germline V gives CDR1 MDHEN, CDR2 SYDVKM. This CDR3 region has 14 residues. The CDR3 sequence: CASSPMSGTLEAFF. The DNA for the CDR3 is TGTGCCAGCAGTCCCATGTCCGGGACGCTCGAAGCTTTCTTT.

This clone was counted many times. The chain couples TRBV24-1 to TRBJ2-3; D not resolved. This CDR3 has 14 amino acids. Germline CDR1 reads KGHDR; CDR2 reads SFDVKD. Trimming cost V 3 bases and J 3 bases, with 9 bases left between them. CDR3 DNA: TGTGCCACCAGTGATCTGAGTGGGACAGATACGCAGTATTTT. This gives the protein CATSDLSGTDTQYF.

At least ten counts were recorded for this clone. The J gene is TRBJ2-1, the V gene TRBV11-2; 12 nucleotides align to TRBD2. CDR3 size: 19 residues. Unmatched junction bases numbered 8, after V lost 0 bases and J lost 2 bases. Germline loops: CDR1 SGHAT, CDR2 FQNNGV. CDR3 coding DNA: TGTGCCAGCAGCTTAGATCACCTAGCGGGAGGGCCGGCCTACAATGAGCAGTTCTTC. This gives the protein CASSLDHLAGGPAYNEQFF.

The chain has TRBV12-3 or TRBV12-4 and TRBJ2-2, with TRBD2 matching 9 bases. This CDR3 spans 15 amino acids. The trim removed 4 bases at V and 5 bases at J, leaving 5 bases unmatched. The DNA for the CDR3 is TGTGCCAGCAGTTGGCGGGAGGGCCGGACCGGGGAGCTGTTTTTT. This codes for CASSWREGRTGELFF.

Comments on this clone: A read error is possible here, since a much larger clone lies one base away. This same CDR3 is encoded by further DNA sequences in the sample. J is TRBJ2-5 and V is TRBV4-1; D is perhaps TRBD1 or TRBD2 (5 bases each). The CDR3 extends over 15 amino acids. V dropped 0 bases and J dropped 2 bases, with 10 bases sitting between them. Germline V CDR1 and CDR2: MGHRA, YSYEKL. CDR3 sequence: CASSQDRGDQETQYF. The DNA of the CDR3 is TGCGCCAGCAGCCAAGATCGGGGCGATCAAGAGACCCAGTACTTC.

This clone was recorded many times. This chain joins TRBV19 and TRBJ1-2; D may be TRBD1 (6 bases). The CDR3 consists of 16 residues. Germline CDR1 LNHDA, CDR2 SQIVND (reference sequence). Trimming stripped 1 base from V and 4 bases from J, with 16 bases between. CDR3 in DNA: TGTGCCAGTAGTATAGCCGCGGACAGCGGGCTCTATGGCTACACCTTC. It is translated as CASSIAADSGLYGYTF.

This clone came up a few times. This chain connects TRBV28 to TRBJ1-2; 7 nucleotides match TRBD1. J lost 6 bases, V lost 4 bases, and 8 bases had no gene match. CDR1 and CDR2 from the germline V gene are MDHEN and SYDVKM. CDR3 length: 14 amino acids. In DNA form, the CDR3 reads TGTGCCAGCAGTTCTAAGGGGGCGCTCGATGGCTACACCTTC. It translates to CASSSKGALDGYTF.

This clone was counted many times. The chain uses TRBV5-1 and TRBJ2-1; 7 bases align to TRBD2. Per germline, CDR1 SGHRS and CDR2 YFSETQ. The CDR3 has 15 residues. The V segment lost 8 bases and the J segment 0 bases; nucleotides outside the gene matches: 8. CDR3 sequence reads: CASSRTSASYNEQFF. The CDR3 nucleotides are TGCGCCAGTTCACGTACTAGCGCCTCCTACAATGAGCAGTTCTTC. The full variable domain, completed using reference TRBV5-1 and TRBJ2-1, is KAGVTQTPRYLIKTRGQQVTLSCSPISGHRSVSWYQQTPGQGLQFLFEYFSETQRNKGNFPGRFSGRQFSNSRSEMNVSTLELGDSALYLCASSRTSASYNEQFFGPGTRLTVL.

Regarding this clone: A clone one base away is much larger, so this may be a read error. The sample holds other DNA sequences that translate to the same CDR3. The chain has TRBV10-3 and TRBJ1-4; 9 bases map to TRBD1. CDR3 length: 15 residues. Per germline, CDR1 ENHRY and CDR2 SYGVKD. J lost 5 bases, V lost 2 bases, and 3 bases had no gene match. The CDR3, as DNA: TGTGCCATCAGTGAGAATGGACAGGGGAATGAAAAACTGTTTTTT. Translating it yields CAISENGQGNEKLFF.

This sequence joins TRBV6-1 and TRBJ2-7; no definite D call. The V end was cut by 11 bases, the J end by 6 bases, with 17 bases between. Germline V gene sequence: CDR1 MNHNS, CDR2 SASEGT. The CDR3 consists of 12 residues. CDR3 sequence: CAAETPAFEQYF. The CDR3 region has the DNA TGTGCCGCGGAGACTCCCGCTTTCGAGCAGTACTTC.

This clone has only a few counts. This may stem from a read error, because a much larger clone lies one nucleotide away. The sample holds other DNA sequences that translate to the same CDR3. The J gene is TRBJ1-2, the V gene TRBV29-1, with D unclear. Per germline, CDR1 SQVTM and CDR2 ANQGSEA. Trimming removed 7 bases from V and 3 bases from J, with 12 bases in between. This CDR3 comprises 12 residues. For the CDR3, the DNA is TGCAGCGCACCTCGAAAGCACTATGGCTACACCTTC. Amino acids: CSAPRKHYGYTF.

V usage is TRBV7-9 and J usage is TRBJ2-7, with 7 bases matching TRBD2. Losses at the gene ends were 5 bases for V and 5 bases for J; bases not matched to a gene: 6. The germline gives CDR1 SEHNR, CDR2 FQNEAQ (reference sequence). The CDR3 totals 13 residues. In nucleotides, the CDR3 is TGTGCCAGCAGCGCTAGCGGAGGTAACGAGCAGTACGTC. It codes for CASSASGGNEQYV.

At least ten counts were recorded for this clone. J is TRBJ1-4 and V is TRBV7-9, with TRBD1 identical over 7 bases. V lost 3 bases, J lost 8 bases, and 12 bases stayed unmatched. There are 16 residues in the CDR3. CDR1 and CDR2 (germline): SEHNR, FQNEAQ (reference sequence). For the CDR3, the DNA is TGTGCCAGCAGCTTCCTAGAGGGGGCGGATTGGGAAAAACTGTTTTTT. Translating it yields CASSFLEGADWEKLFF.

This clone occurred many times. One base away lies a much larger clone, so this may be a sequencing read error. This rearrangement joins TRBV6-6 to TRBJ2-5; D is possibly TRBD1 or TRBD2 (5 bases each). This CDR3 has 16 residues. The germline V gene has CDR1 MNHNY and CDR2 SVGAGI (reference sequence). In nucleotides, the CDR3 is TGTGCCAGCAGTTACGGGGGTTCTACCCAGGTGGGGACCCAGCACTTC. As protein: CASSYGGSTQVGTQHF.

This clone showed up just a few times. This chain connects TRBV10-1 to TRBJ2-7; D might be TRBD1 (5 bases). This CDR3 is built from 15 residues. Germline-derived CDR1 and CDR2 are WNHNN and SYGVQD (reference sequence). V gave up 7 bases and J gave up 0 bases, with 16 bases separating them. CDR3 sequence: CASNLLRGSSYEQYF. CDR3 nucleotide sequence: TGCGCCAGCAACCTACTAAGGGGAAGCTCCTACGAGCAGTACTTC.

This clone was counted at least ten times. The CDR3 sequence is CASVSGRATLSTDTQYF. CDR3 DNA sequence: TGTGCCAGCGTTAGCGGGAGGGCAACACTTAGCACAGATACGCAGTATTTT. The rearrangement uses TRBV6-5 and TRBJ2-3; 11 bases map to TRBD2. The germline V gene has CDR1 MNHEY and CDR2 SVGAGI. The CDR3 has 17 residues. The V gene end was trimmed by 8 bases and the J gene end by 0 bases; junction bases not matched to a gene: 10.

This chain connects TRBV4-1 to TRBJ1-2; D gene uncertain. The V gene lost 0 bases and the J gene lost 5 bases, with 13 bases spanning the gap. Germline CDR1 MGHRA, CDR2 YSYEKL. This CDR3 spans 15 amino acids. CDR3: CASSQDVSLRYGYTF. CDR3 nucleotides: TGCGCCAGCAGCCAAGATGTCAGTCTGCGGTATGGCTACACCTTC.

This clone showed up many times. The V and J genes are TRBV3-1 and TRBJ2-7; no clear D. The ends were cut back, 3 bases at V and 0 bases at J, with 6 bases in the middle. Germline V gives CDR1 LGHDT, CDR2 YNNKEL (reference sequence). The CDR3 consists of 13 residues. The chain's CDR3 is CASSQGSSYEQYF. The CDR3 region has the DNA TGTGCCAGCAGCCAGGGTAGCTCCTACGAGCAGTACTTC.